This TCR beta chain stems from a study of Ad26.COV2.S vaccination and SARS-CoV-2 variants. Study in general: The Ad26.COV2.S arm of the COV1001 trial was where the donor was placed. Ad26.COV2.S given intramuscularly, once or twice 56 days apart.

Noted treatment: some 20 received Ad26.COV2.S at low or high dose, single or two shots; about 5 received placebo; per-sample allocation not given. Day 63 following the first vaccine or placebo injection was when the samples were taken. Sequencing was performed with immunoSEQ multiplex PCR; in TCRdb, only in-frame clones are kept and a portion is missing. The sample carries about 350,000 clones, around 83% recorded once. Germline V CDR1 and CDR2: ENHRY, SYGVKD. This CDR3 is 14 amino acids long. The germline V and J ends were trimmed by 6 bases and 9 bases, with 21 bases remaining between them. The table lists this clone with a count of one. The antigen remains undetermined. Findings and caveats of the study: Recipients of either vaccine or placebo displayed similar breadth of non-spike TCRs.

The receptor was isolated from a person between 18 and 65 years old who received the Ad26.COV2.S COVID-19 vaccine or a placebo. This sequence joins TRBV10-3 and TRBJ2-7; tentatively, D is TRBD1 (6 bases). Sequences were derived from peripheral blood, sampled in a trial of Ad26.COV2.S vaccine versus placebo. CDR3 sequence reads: CAIRAGTPREGQYF. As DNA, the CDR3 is TGTGCCATCAGGGCTGGGACACCTAGGGAAGGGCAGTACTTC.